The next 8 T cell receptor beta chains were all read from a single sample in a study of neoadjuvant anti-PD-1 for oral cavity cancer. Regarding time point: after neoadjuvant nivolumab, at surgical resection. Sequenced by immunoSEQ multiplex PCR; TCRdb stores in-frame clones only, minus some. This sample carries about 14,000 clones, approximately 73% of them seen once, and the ten largest clones take approximately 2.5%. The material was PBMCs, obtained after nivolumab (anti-PD-1) treatment. These receptors came from a person between 40 and 80 years old with oral cavity squamous cell carcinoma.

V gene TRBV27 combines with J gene TRBJ1-3, with D perhaps TRBD1 (5 bases). Trimming removed 7 bases at V and 0 bases at J, with 16 bases between. This CDR3 contains 16 residues. The germline V gene has CDR1 MNHEY and CDR2 SMNVEV (reference sequence). The CDR3, as DNA: TGTGCCAGCAAGGAGTCGGGGACCCTCTCTGGAAACACCATATATTTT. Protein product: CASKESGTLSGNTIYF.

The chain combines TRBV2 with TRBJ2-1; tentatively, D is TRBD1 (6 bases). CDR3 length equals 15 residues. CDR1 SNHLY and CDR2 FYNNEI come from the germline V gene. Between the trimmed V and J ends, which lost 4 bases and 5 bases, there was a span of 15 bases. For the CDR3, the DNA is TGTGCCAGCAGTGGGCAGGGGCTTCCAAACAATGAGCAGTTCTTC. Protein product: CASSGQGLPNNEQFF.

This chain uses TRBV6-5 with TRBJ1-5, with D possibly matching TRBD1 (5 bases). The CDR3 sequence is 14 residues long. The germline CDR1 and CDR2 sequences are MNHEY and SVGAGI. The V end was cut by 5 bases, the J end by 6 bases, with 14 bases between. The CDR3 bases are TGTGCCAGCAGTGAAGAGGGGCCCCCTCAGCCCCAGCATTTT. It yields the protein CASSEEGPPQPQHF.

This chain links TRBV7-2 with TRBJ1-5; TRBD1 aligns across 11 bases. The CDR3 is 17 residues long. The trim removed 5 bases at V and 4 bases at J, leaving 10 bases unmatched. Germline V gene sequence: CDR1 SGHTA, CDR2 FQGNSA. For the CDR3, the DNA is TGTGCCAGCAGCCCGAGCCCGGACAGGGGGCGGAATCAGCCCCAGCATTTT. Translation: CASSPSPDRGRNQPQHF.

This clone was detected only a few times. The chain combines TRBV7-3 with TRBJ2-1; a possible D gene is TRBD2 (6 bases). The CDR3 has 16 amino acids. CDR1 and CDR2 (germline): SGHTA, FQGTGA. Trimming cost V 5 bases and J 6 bases, with 20 bases left between them. The CDR3 DNA reads TGTGCCAGCAGCCCACAACCCGGGACTTACAGCAATGAGCAGTTCTTC. Its protein product is CASSPQPGTYSNEQFF.

This sequence joins TRBV28 and TRBJ1-2, with a weak D call TRBD1 (5 bases). Germline V gene data show CDR1 as MDHEN and CDR2 as SYDVKM. V lost 2 bases and J lost 0, with 19 bases in between. CDR3 length: 18 amino acids. CDR3 residues: CASSLSPFGTAANYGYTF. DNA for the CDR3: TGTGCCAGCAGTTTAAGCCCCTTTGGGACGGCTGCTAACTATGGCTACACCTTC.

There are a few counts of this clone. The rearrangement uses TRBV7-9 and TRBJ1-1; TRBD1 matches 8 bases. CDR3 length: 16 residues. Losses at the gene ends were 0 bases for V and 3 bases for J; bases not matched to a gene: 6. The germline V gene has CDR1 SEHNR and CDR2 FQNEAQ (reference sequence). The CDR3 is CASSLAGTGTDTEAFF. CDR3 bases: TGTGCCAGCAGCTTAGCGGGGACAGGTACGGACACTGAAGCTTTCTTT.

CDR3 nucleotides: TGTGCCAGCAATAGACTAGCGGTAGGAGCAGATACGCAGTATTTT. Translated, it gives CASNRLAVGADTQYF. The chain uses TRBV28 and TRBJ2-3; 9 bases fit TRBD2. V shed 7 bases and J 4 bases; nucleotides not matched to a gene: 9. This CDR3 contains 15 residues. Germline V gene sequence: CDR1 MDHEN, CDR2 SYDVKM.